This passage covers 25 T cell receptor beta chains from one sample sequenced in a study of radiotherapy plus CTLA-4 blockade in lung cancer. Assay used: immunoSEQ multiplex PCR; TCRdb lists only in-frame clones, some missing. The sample consists of 55,000 to 80,000 clones, approximately 75% of them appearing once. Sequencing used peripheral blood, obtained from a patient treated with radiotherapy plus ipilimumab. These receptors were taken from a human donor with non-small cell lung cancer who had a complete response to radiotherapy plus ipilimumab.

The CDR3 nucleotides read TGTGCCAGCAGCATGACTAGCGGGAACAATGAGCAGTTCTTC. Protein sequence: CASSMTSGNNEQFF. This chain joins TRBV11-2 and TRBJ2-1; 11 positions match TRBD2. Germline trimming cut 5 bases from V and 5 bases from J; bases unmatched to any gene: 2. Germline loops: CDR1 SGHAT, CDR2 FQNNGV. The CDR3 sequence is 14 residues long.

The V and J genes are TRBV10-3 and TRBJ1-2, with D possibly TRBD1 on 5 matching bases. Trimming stripped 4 bases from V and 6 bases from J, with 18 bases between. Germline CDR1 ENHRY, CDR2 SYGVKD. CDR3 length equals 15 residues. The CDR3 region has the DNA TGTGCCATCAGTGGCCGTCAGGGAAGTCCGGATGGCTACACCTTC. Translating it yields CAISGRQGSPDGYTF.

The rearrangement joins TRBV7-2 to TRBJ2-3, with D maybe TRBD2 (5 bases). Germline V gene sequence: CDR1 SGHTA, CDR2 FQGNSA. V lost 2 bases and J lost 5, with 11 bases in between. This CDR3 is built from 14 residues. The CDR3 nucleotides read TGTGCCAGCAGCTTAAATCTAGCTGGAGATACGCAGTATTTT. The encoded protein is CASSLNLAGDTQYF.

The chain couples TRBV5-6 to TRBJ1-2; D unresolved. Trimming left V 1 base short and J 5 bases short, with 15 bases between. The CDR3 extends over 15 amino acids. Germline values: CDR1 SGHDT, CDR2 YYEEEE. The CDR3 is CASSLSALRRYGYTF. The CDR3 DNA follows: TGTGCCAGCAGCTTGAGCGCGCTCCGACGGTATGGCTACACCTTC.

V usage is TRBV15 and J usage is TRBJ1-1; D call uncertain. The V gene's germline CDR1 is LNHNV and CDR2 YYDKDF (reference sequence). V was pared by 0 bases and J by 2 bases, with 7 bases between. The CDR3 is 14 residues long. CDR3: CATSRDWVNTEAFF. The CDR3 DNA follows: TGTGCCACCAGCAGAGATTGGGTAAACACTGAAGCTTTCTTT.

The chain uses TRBV6-4 and TRBJ1-5; 9 bases are shared with TRBD1. The CDR3 is 14 amino acids. CDR1 and CDR2 (germline): MRHNA, SNTAGT. V trimming: 8 bases; J trimming: 7 bases; junction bases outside the gene matches: 9. The DNA for the CDR3 is TGTGCCAGCCTACTACAGGGGGCAGGACAGCCCCAGCATTTT. This sequence encodes CASLLQGAGQPQHF.

The chain joins TRBV5-4 to TRBJ2-5; 9 bases are a match to TRBD2. The germline V gene encodes CDR1 SGHNT and CDR2 YYREEE (reference sequence). This CDR3 comprises 15 residues. V lost 4 bases, J lost 4 bases, and 8 bases stayed unmatched. In DNA, the CDR3 is TGTGCCAGCAGCCGCGGGCGGGGGGGCCGAGAGACCCAGTACTTC. Amino acid sequence: CASSRGRGGRETQYF.

This sequence joins TRBV21-1 and TRBJ2-5; the DNA was not used to check the table's D call, TRBD1. TRBV21-1 is noted as a pseudogene. This CDR3 has 13 residues. CDR3 in DNA: TGTGCCAGCAGCTGGCACCACCAAGAGACCCAGTACTTC. It encodes CASSWHHQETQYF.

This chain uses TRBV19 with TRBJ1-6; the D is unclear. The germline gives CDR1 LNHDA, CDR2 SQIVND (reference sequence). CDR3 size: 17 residues. V dropped 3 bases and J dropped 7 bases, with 19 bases sitting between them. CDR3 residues: CASSISWVRFSNSPLHF. The CDR3, as DNA: TGTGCCAGTAGTATCTCGTGGGTTCGATTCTCGAATTCACCCCTCCACTTT.

The chain is built from TRBV7-2 and TRBJ2-7, with D maybe TRBD2 (7 bases). Germline V gene data show CDR1 as SGHTA and CDR2 as FQGNSA. V shed 5 bases and J shed 4 bases, with 15 bases lying between them. This CDR3 spans 14 amino acids. The CDR3 DNA reads as TGTGCCAGCAGCGTACAGGGCGGGGGTTACGAGCAGTACGTC. It yields the protein CASSVQGGGYEQYV.

The chain couples TRBV4-1 to TRBJ1-5; D remains unclear. Trimming cost V 2 bases and J 2 bases, with 10 bases left between them. Germline V gene sequence: CDR1 MGHRA, CDR2 YSYEKL. The CDR3 is 15 amino acids. CDR3 protein: CASSQREGGNQPQHF. The CDR3 region has the DNA TGCGCCAGCAGCCAAAGAGAGGGAGGCAATCAGCCCCAGCATTTT.

This clone was detected once. This chain uses TRBV4-1 with TRBJ2-2; D call uncertain. V gave up 4 bases and J gave up 4 bases, with 16 bases separating them. In germline, CDR1 is MGHRA, CDR2 YSYEKL. CDR3 length equals 16 residues. The CDR3 bases are TGCGCCAGCAGCCCCCAGATGGGCGGCGGCACCGGGGAGCTGTTTTTT. The encoded protein is CASSPQMGGGTGELFF.

This chain connects TRBV5-1 to TRBJ1-4; TRBD1 is a possible D gene (6 bases). Germline-derived CDR1 and CDR2 are SGHRS and YFSETQ. This CDR3 contains 13 residues. V was cut by 5 bases and J by 2 bases, with 7 bases left in between. CDR3 nucleotide sequence: TGCGCCAGCAGTAGGGGGACTAATGAAAAACTGTTTTTT. This encodes CASSRGTNEKLFF.

The sample holds a few counts of this clone. This chain uses TRBV11-2 with TRBJ2-7; D unresolved. The germline V gene has CDR1 SGHAT and CDR2 FQNNGV. This CDR3 has 11 amino acids. With 5 bases removed from V and 7 bases from J, the gap between germline ends came to 9 bases. The CDR3 DNA reads TGTGCCAGCAGCCCAATGGGGGAGCAGTACTTC. This encodes CASSPMGEQYF. Full variable domain (rest looked up from reference TRBV11-2 and TRBJ2-7): EAGVAQSPRYKIIEKRQSVAFWCNPISGHATLYWYQQILGQGPKLLIQFQNNGVVDDSQLPKDRFSAERLKGVDSTLKIQPAKLEDSAVYLCASSPMGEQYFGPGTRLTVT.

The rearrangement joins TRBV19 to TRBJ1-5; maybe TRBD1 (5 bases). Trimming removed 5 bases at V and 2 bases at J, with 16 bases between. The CDR3 contains 16 residues. Germline V gene data show CDR1 as LNHDA and CDR2 as SQIVND (reference sequence). The CDR3 region is CASSGMGEVGNQPQHF. Written as DNA, the CDR3 is TGTGCCAGTAGTGGAATGGGGGAAGTTGGCAATCAGCCCCAGCATTTT. The whole variable domain, remainder taken from reference TRBV19 and TRBJ1-5, is DGGITQSPKYLFRKEGQNVTLSCEQNLNHDAMYWYRQDPGQGLRLIYYSQIVNDFQKGDIAEGYSVSREKKESFPLTVTSAQKNPTAFYLCASSGMGEVGNQPQHFGDGTRLSIL.

The genes are TRBV11-2 and TRBJ1-2, with D unresolved. CDR3 length equals 14 residues. V lost 1 base to trimming and J lost 5 bases, with 11 bases between them. The germline gives CDR1 SGHAT, CDR2 FQNNGV. This CDR3 is CASSLAWAAYGYTF. CDR3 DNA: TGTGCCAGCAGCTTAGCTTGGGCAGCATATGGCTACACCTTC.

The table lists this clone with a count of one. V is TRBV18 and J is TRBJ2-1; the D is unclear. Trimming removed 1 base from V and 9 bases from J, with 13 bases in between. The CDR3 contains 14 residues. CDR1 KGHSH and CDR2 LQKENI come from the germline V gene. The CDR3 nucleotides read TGTGCCAGCTCACCACTGCTGGCGGACGGTGAGCAGTTCTTC. Amino acid sequence: CASSPLLADGEQFF.

The V call is TRBV30, the J call TRBJ1-2; no clear D. The CDR3 runs 15 residues. Trimming left V 8 bases short and J 5 bases short, with 24 bases between. The germline V gene encodes CDR1 GTSNPN and CDR2 SVGIG (reference sequence). CDR3 DNA sequence: TGTGCCCTGACCGGGAGGAGACCTAATTTTTATGGCTACACCTTC. This sequence encodes CALTGRRPNFYGYTF.

This chain joins TRBV29-1 and TRBJ2-7; D might be TRBD2 (5 bases). CDR3 length: 13 residues. Germline V gives CDR1 SQVTM, CDR2 ANQGSEA. V dropped 4 bases and J dropped 7 bases, with 17 bases sitting between them. This CDR3 is CSVAFPLRGEQYF. The CDR3 DNA is TGCAGCGTTGCATTCCCTCTCCGAGGGGAGCAGTACTTC.

The chain couples TRBV5-4 to TRBJ2-7; D assignment may be TRBD1 or TRBD2 (5 bases each). The CDR3 is 16 amino acids. Trimming removed 4 bases at V and 2 bases at J, with 19 bases between. The germline V gene encodes CDR1 SGHNT and CDR2 YYREEE (reference sequence). The CDR3 protein is CASSGPPGRNPYEQYF. The CDR3 DNA reads TGTGCCAGCAGCGGACCCCCGGGACGGAATCCCTACGAGCAGTACTTC.

The rearrangement joins TRBV2 to TRBJ2-1; 13 positions match TRBD2. Germline-derived CDR1 and CDR2 are SNHLY and FYNNEI. V trimming: 6 bases; J trimming: 9 bases; junction bases outside the gene matches: 11. The length of the CDR3 is 16 residues. CDR3: CASRALAGGAVGEQFF. CDR3 nucleotides: TGTGCCAGCAGGGCACTAGCGGGAGGGGCTGTAGGTGAGCAGTTCTTC.

This chain connects TRBV11-2 to TRBJ2-1; 8 nucleotides agree with TRBD1. The J segment lost 10 bases and the V segment lost 8 bases, leaving 10 bases of the junction unmatched. This CDR3 is 13 amino acids long. Germline V lookup: CDR1 SGHAT, CDR2 FQNNGV. CDR3 residues: CASLMRGTGEQFF. Written as DNA, the CDR3 is TGTGCCAGCCTAATGAGGGGGACAGGAGAGCAGTTCTTC.

This chain connects TRBV12-5 to TRBJ2-3; 9 bases fit TRBD1. V shed 5 bases, J shed 3 bases, and the junction held 3 bases outside the gene matches. The CDR3 sequence is 14 residues long. Per germline, CDR1 LGHNT and CDR2 FRNRAP. Here the CDR3 DNA reads TGTGCTAGTGGTGTAGACAGGGGGACAGATACGCAGTATTTT. Protein product: CASGVDRGTDTQYF.

The V call is TRBV5-4, the J call TRBJ2-7; D uncertain. This CDR3 contains 15 residues. The V end was cut by 4 bases, the J end by 4 bases, with 18 bases between. Per the germline V gene, CDR1 is SGHNT and CDR2 is YYREEE (reference sequence). The CDR3 nucleotides read TGTGCCAGCAGCCCGACTGCGAGTCGATCGTACGAGCAGTACTTC. Encoded protein: CASSPTASRSYEQYF. Together with reference TRBV5-4 and TRBJ2-7, the CDR3 gives the full variable domain: ETGVTQSPTHLIKTRGQQVTLRCSSQSGHNTVSWYQQALGQGPQFIFQYYREEENGRGNFPPRFSGLQFPNYSSELNVNALELDDSALYLCASSPTASRSYEQYFGPGTRLTVT.

This clone was recorded a few times. The V call is TRBV7-6, the J call TRBJ2-7, with D perhaps given as TRBD1 or TRBD2 (5 bases each). Germline CDR1 SGHVS, CDR2 FNYEAQ. The CDR3 is 12 amino acids. The V gene lost 5 bases and the J gene lost 4 bases, with 9 bases spanning the gap. CDR3 residues: CASSQRGYEQYF. The CDR3, as DNA: TGTGCCAGCAGCCAGAGGGGATACGAGCAGTACTTC.